This TCR beta chain was identified in a study of blood T cell repertoires in COVID-19. About the study: Nucleic acid was either cDNA or gDNA, and it came from T cells, B-cell-depleted T cells, or PBMCs.

Sequencing was performed with immunoSEQ multiplex PCR; in TCRdb, only in-frame clones are kept and a portion is missing. Of a few hundred thousand clones listed, about 90% are singletons. V lost 4 bases and J 0 bases, leaving 8 bases between the germline ends. The CDR3 spans 14 residues. The germline CDR1 and CDR2 sequences are SGHDT and YYEEEE. The chain joins TRBV5-6 to TRBJ1-3; D uncertain. The receptor was derived from a woman under 40 with COVID-19, enrolled during active disease. Input material: peripheral blood. CDR3 residues: CASSLGPSGNTIYF. CDR3 coding DNA: TGTGCCAGCAGCCTAGGTCCCTCTGGAAACACCATATATTTT.